The 5 T cell receptor beta chains given below trace back to one sample, sequenced in a study of T cell clusters in autoimmune cytopenias. TRB amplification used around 260 ng of peripheral blood genomic DNA. One tube held mixed TRB-A and TRB-B primer pools for touch-down PCR. TCRdb derives one entry per CDR3 protein from the multiplex PCR reads, leaving out DNA. The sample data list about 2,700 distinct CDR3 sequences. The sample was peripheral blood. These receptor sequences come from a human donor with an autoimmune cytopenia or autoimmune hepatitis (not recorded which).

This sequence joins TRBV20-1 and TRBJ2-5. CDR1 and CDR2 from the germline V gene are DFQATT and SNEGSKA (reference sequence). This CDR3 spans 13 amino acids. This chain's CDR3 is CSARERYQETQYF.

J is TRBJ1-4 and V is TRBV6-2 or TRBV6-3. Germline assignment: CDR1 MNHEY and CDR2 SVGEGT. The CDR3 is 14 residues long. This chain's CDR3 is CASSPLASNEKLFF.

This clonotype counts as medium-sized by frequency. CDR3: CASRGGYNEQFF. This chain joins TRBV6-5 and TRBJ2-1; with no DNA, the TCRdb D assignment of TRBD2 cannot be verified. The CDR3 has 12 residues. Germline CDR1 MNHEY, CDR2 SVGAGI.

The J gene is TRBJ2-5, the V gene TRBV20-1; absent DNA, TCRdb's TRBD2 call cannot be checked. The germline V gene encodes CDR1 DFQATT and CDR2 SNEGSKA (reference sequence). There are 16 residues in the CDR3. The CDR3 here is CSASGLAGLEQETQYF.

In terms of frequency, this clonotype is medium-sized. V is TRBV12-3 or TRBV12-4 and J is TRBJ1-3. The CDR3 has 12 amino acids. The CDR3: CASSLQGNTIYF.